These 28 T cell receptor beta chains were all obtained from the same sample, sequenced in a study of T cell repertoires in cytomegalovirus infection. TCRdb processed the reads anew with MiXCR; each CDR3 protein has one entry. This repertoire shows some 400,000 distinct CDR3 sequences, roughly 31% found once; its top ten account for 12% to 15%. The source material was PBMCs. The receptors derive from a human donor in good health (CMV status not recorded). Some clones in this sample may be carry-over from other donors' samples.

In its sample, this clonotype was seen a few times. The chain is built from TRBV12-5 and TRBJ2-2; 9 bases map to TRBD1. Germline CDR1 LGHNT, CDR2 FRNRAP. The CDR3 runs 19 residues. After removal of 1 base from V and 4 bases from J, the junction contained 13 bases not matched to a gene. The CDR3 coding sequence is TGTGCTAGTGGTTTGGCCTTAACCGGGACAGGGCTTGGCACCGGGGAGCTGTTTTTT. This encodes CASGLALTGTGLGTGELFF. The variable domain in full, completed from reference TRBV12-5 and TRBJ2-2, reads DARVTQTPRHKVTEMGQEVTMRCQPILGHNTVFWYRQTMMQGLELLAYFRNRAPLDDSGMPKDRFSAEMPDATLATLKIQPSEPRDSAVYFCASGLALTGTGLGTGELFFGEGSRLTVL.

The chain has TRBV6-1 and TRBJ2-3, with TRBD1 matching over 8 bases. Unmatched junction bases numbered 7, after V lost 9 bases and J lost 5 bases. Germline V gene lookup returns CDR1 MNHNS and CDR2 SASEGT. The CDR3 runs 13 residues. CDR3 DNA: TGTGCCAGTTCACAGGGGGTAATAGATACGCAGTATTTT. Translated: CASSQGVIDTQYF.

The J gene is TRBJ1-1, the V gene TRBV19; D remains unclear. With 6 bases removed from V and 1 base from J, the gap between germline ends came to 9 bases. Germline V CDR1 and CDR2: LNHDA, SQIVND (reference sequence). There are 13 residues in the CDR3. The CDR3 protein is CASRSGENTEAFF. Here the CDR3 DNA reads TGTGCCAGTAGATCCGGGGAGAACACTGAAGCTTTCTTT.

This clonotype turned up a few times. The V gene is TRBV4-1, the J gene TRBJ2-1, with D maybe TRBD2 (6 bases). The CDR3 covers 15 residues. Germline V gene sequence: CDR1 MGHRA, CDR2 YSYEKL. V dropped 1 base and J dropped 8 bases, with 15 bases sitting between them. DNA of the CDR3: TGCGCCAGCAGCCAAGCAAGAAGTAGCGGAGATGAGCAGTTCTTC. This translates into CASSQARSSGDEQFF.

The chain carries TRBV6-2 or TRBV6-3 and TRBJ2-5; D could derive from TRBD1 or TRBD2 (6 bases each). Germline V gene data show CDR1 as MNHEY and CDR2 as SVGEGT. The CDR3 spans 13 residues. V lost 7 bases and J lost 5, with 14 bases in between. The CDR3 loop reads CASTEGGMETQYF. The DNA of the CDR3 is TGTGCCAGCACCGAGGGGGGTATGGAGACCCAGTACTTC.

This clonotype has only a few counts. The genes are TRBV19 and TRBJ2-1, with D perhaps being TRBD1 or TRBD2 (5 bases each). The V and J ends lost 3 bases and 1 base respectively, with 13 bases between them. The CDR3 is made up of 16 amino acids. Germline CDR1 reads LNHDA; CDR2 reads SQIVND (reference sequence). CDR3 loop: CASSIRGRGSYNEQFF. The CDR3 coding sequence is TGTGCCAGTAGTATTCGGGGAAGGGGATCCTACAATGAGCAGTTCTTC.

The rearrangement uses TRBV7-9 and TRBJ1-1, with D tentatively TRBD1 (6 bases). The germline CDR1 and CDR2 sequences are SEHNR and FQNEAQ (reference sequence). Deletions cut 3 bases from V and 6 bases from J, with 14 bases between. The CDR3 spans 14 residues. The CDR3 sequence is CASSLGGWSSEAFF. The CDR3 nucleotides are TGTGCCAGCAGCTTGGGGGGCTGGTCTTCTGAAGCTTTCTTT.

This clonotype was detected only a few times. The CDR3 region has the DNA TGTGCCAGCAGCCCACTGCGGTCGGATACGCAGTATTTT. This sequence encodes CASSPLRSDTQYF. The chain employs TRBV5-6 and TRBJ2-3; D remains unclear. CDR3 length: 13 residues. Germline V gene lookup returns CDR1 SGHDT and CDR2 YYEEEE. Trimming left V 4 bases short and J 6 bases short, with 12 bases between.

This clonotype has more than one count but fewer than ten. The rearrangement joins TRBV12-3 or TRBV12-4 to TRBJ2-3, with 12 bases matching TRBD2. Germline trimming cut 2 bases from V and 2 bases from J; bases unmatched to any gene: 14. The CDR3 extends over 20 amino acids. The CDR3 region has the DNA TGTGCCAGCAGTTTATCCCCAACTAGCGGGGGGCTCACCTACACAGATACGCAGTATTTT. Protein: CASSLSPTSGGLTYTDTQYF.

The chain combines TRBV27 with TRBJ2-1; 13 bases are a match to TRBD2. Germline V lookup: CDR1 MNHEY, CDR2 SMNVEV (reference sequence). V gave up 1 base and J gave up 7 bases; unmatched junction bases: 4. There are 16 residues in the CDR3. The CDR3 sequence: CASSLFTSGGVNEQFF. For the CDR3, the DNA is TGTGCCAGCAGTTTATTTACTAGCGGGGGGGTTAATGAGCAGTTCTTC.

The rearrangement joins TRBV6-6 to TRBJ1-5; 10 positions agree with TRBD1. This CDR3 is built from 16 residues. Germline trimming cut 5 bases from V and 1 base from J; bases unmatched to any gene: 5. Germline CDR1 reads MNHNY; CDR2 reads SVGAGI (reference sequence). The CDR3 is CASSTGTGASNQPQHF. As DNA, the CDR3 is TGTGCCAGCAGTACCGGGACAGGGGCGAGCAATCAGCCCCAGCATTTT.

This chain links TRBV6-6 with TRBJ1-1, with a possible D match to TRBD1 (6 bases). Trimming stripped 7 bases from V and 4 bases from J, with 16 bases between. The CDR3 contains 14 residues. The germline CDR1 and CDR2 sequences are MNHNY and SVGAGI (reference sequence). This chain's CDR3 is CASTKQGFGTEAFF. CDR3 bases: TGTGCCAGCACAAAACAGGGTTTTGGCACTGAAGCTTTCTTT.

This clonotype was picked up one time. The chain recombines TRBV24-1 with TRBJ1-5, with a weak D call TRBD1 (5 bases). Germline V lookup: CDR1 KGHDR, CDR2 SFDVKD. The CDR3 loop spans 16 amino acids. V lost 7 bases and J 1 base, leaving 16 bases between the germline ends. The CDR3 nucleotides are TGTGCCACCAGACGGGGCGACGAGTTAAGCAATCAGCCCCAGCATTTT. As protein: CATRRGDELSNQPQHF.

The chain has TRBV12-3 or TRBV12-4 and TRBJ2-5; D tentatively fits TRBD1 or TRBD2 (5 bases each). There are 14 residues in the CDR3. The V end was cut by 6 bases, the J end by 4 bases, with 15 bases between. The CDR3 spells CASSPGPVGETQYF. DNA for the CDR3: TGTGCCAGCAGCCCGGGACCTGTGGGAGAGACCCAGTACTTC.

The V gene is TRBV7-6, the J gene TRBJ1-3; D gene ambiguous. V dropped 4 bases and J dropped 0 bases, with 10 bases sitting between them. The CDR3 spans 15 residues. Germline V CDR1 and CDR2: SGHVS, FNYEAQ. This chain's CDR3 is CASSSPLSSGNTIYF. CDR3 DNA: TGTGCCAGCAGCTCCCCTCTGTCCTCTGGAAACACCATATATTTT.

At least ten counts were recorded for this clonotype. V usage is TRBV7-8 and J usage is TRBJ1-5, with 8 bases that match TRBD1. CDR1 is SGHVS, CDR2 FQNEAQ, per germline. The CDR3 consists of 14 residues. J was trimmed by 7 bases and V by 5 bases; bases with no gene match: 7. In DNA, the CDR3 is TGTGCCAGCAGCATAACAGGGGGGAGCCAGCCCCAGCATTTT. Its translation is CASSITGGSQPQHF.

This clonotype was detected once. The chain recombines TRBV19 with TRBJ2-7; TRBD2 matches 10 bases. With 6 bases clipped from V and 3 bases from J, the junction kept 14 bases outside the gene matches. CDR1 is LNHDA, CDR2 SQIVND, per germline (reference sequence). The CDR3 is 17 residues long. The CDR3 spells CASSPLPGTSAYYEQYF. CDR3 sequence (DNA): TGTGCCAGTAGCCCCCTCCCCGGGACTAGCGCCTACTACGAGCAGTACTTC.

This clonotype came up many times. The chain is built from TRBV6-5 and TRBJ2-4; no reliable D call. Trimming removed 5 bases at V and 0 bases at J, with 32 bases between. Looked up from germline, CDR1 is MNHEY and CDR2 is SVGAGI. The CDR3 runs 22 residues. The CDR3 bases are TGTGCCAGCAGTCACCGCGCCCCTGACATCTCCCTTTATAAAGTAGCCAAAAACATTCAGTACTTC. Protein: CASSHRAPDISLYKVAKNIQYF.

Note on this clonotype: This clone may be a read error of a much larger clone one base away. The chain carries TRBV7-8 and TRBJ1-1, with D unresolved. Germline V gene lookup returns CDR1 SGHVS and CDR2 FQNEAQ. The CDR3 extends over 16 amino acids. V was cut by 5 bases and J by 4 bases, with 20 bases left in between. The CDR3 sequence: CASSHSRRVKGTEAFF. The CDR3 nucleotides read TGTGCCAGCAGCCACTCTAGGCGGGTAAAGGGCACTGAAGCTTTCTTT.

On this clonotype itself: In this CDR3 the conserved last residue, phenylalanine or tryptophan, is missing, so a read error is likely. The chain is built from TRBV5-5 and TRBJ2-7; D may be TRBD2 (6 bases). From germline, CDR1 is SGHKS and CDR2 YYEKEE (reference sequence). The CDR3 is made up of 16 amino acids. V dropped 0 bases and J dropped 2 bases, with 15 bases sitting between them. CDR3 sequence reads: CASSLAAGLTTYEQYL. CDR3 DNA: TGTGCCAGCAGCTTGGCCGCAGGACTAACAACCTACGAGCAGTACTTA.

A few counts support this clonotype. The chain is built from TRBV7-3 and TRBJ2-2, with TRBD2 identical over 10 bases. The V and J ends lost 5 bases and 4 bases, in that order; junction bases with no gene match: 7. This CDR3 is built from 16 residues. Germline lookup yields CDR1 SGHTA and CDR2 FQGTGA. CDR3 region: CASSRPSGGRTGELFF. The CDR3 bases are TGTGCCAGCAGCCGTCCTAGCGGGGGCCGCACCGGGGAGCTGTTTTTT.

The V call is TRBV2, the J call TRBJ2-3; 11 bases fit TRBD2. The CDR3 extends over 15 amino acids. CDR1 is SNHLY and CDR2 is FYNNEI in the germline V gene. J was trimmed by 3 bases and V by 8 bases; bases with no gene match: 7. As DNA, the CDR3 is TGTGCCAGCCGCCTAGCGGGGGGCTTGACAGATACGCAGTATTTT. It codes for CASRLAGGLTDTQYF.

This clonotype was detected only a few times. The chain links TRBV6-1 to TRBJ2-5, with D unresolved. This CDR3 contains 13 residues. Looked up from germline, CDR1 is MNHNS and CDR2 is SASEGT. V was pared by 6 bases and J by 5 bases, with 13 bases between. CDR3 protein: CASRLRATETQYF. The CDR3 nucleotides read TGTGCCAGCAGGCTAAGGGCGACCGAGACCCAGTACTTC.

The chain is built from TRBV4-3 and TRBJ2-2; D not resolved. CDR1 and CDR2 from the germline V gene are LGHNA and YSLEER. Trimming took 4 bases from V and 4 from J, leaving 7 bases between them. This CDR3 is built from 13 residues. Written as DNA, the CDR3 is TGCGCCAGCAGCCGAACCCGCACCGGGGAGCTGTTTTTT. This sequence encodes CASSRTRTGELFF.

Many counts were recorded for this clonotype. The chain has TRBV7-9 and TRBJ2-1; TRBD2 is a possible D gene (6 bases). With 3 bases removed from V and 5 bases from J, the gap between germline ends came to 20 bases. CDR3 length: 17 residues. Per germline, CDR1 SEHNR and CDR2 FQNEAQ (reference sequence). CDR3 in amino acids: CASSLPTGGSYNNEQFF. DNA of the CDR3: TGTGCCAGCAGCTTGCCCACTGGGGGGTCGTATAACAATGAGCAGTTCTTC. The variable domain in full, completed from reference TRBV7-9 and TRBJ2-1, reads DTGVSQNPRHKITKRGQNVTFRCDPISEHNRLYWYRQTLGQGPEFLTYFQNEAQLEKSRLLSDRFSAERPKGSFSTLEIQRTEQGDSAMYLCASSLPTGGSYNNEQFFGPGTRLTVL.

This sequence joins TRBV5-1 and TRBJ1-2; D is perhaps TRBD1 (5 bases). The V end was cut by 0 bases, the J end by 8 bases, with 11 bases between. The germline V gene encodes CDR1 SGHRS and CDR2 YFSETQ. This CDR3 contains 13 residues. The DNA for the CDR3 is TGCGCCAGCAGCTTGGGCGCAGGGAGGGGCTACACCTTC. Translating gives CASSLGAGRGYTF.

V is TRBV28 and J is TRBJ1-1; 10 bases match TRBD1. Germline V CDR1 and CDR2: MDHEN, SYDVKM. This CDR3 is built from 11 residues. Trimming took 8 bases from V and 10 from J; bases not matched to a gene: 4. CDR3 residues: CASRGTGAAFF. The CDR3 nucleotides are TGTGCCAGCCGAGGGACAGGGGCAGCTTTCTTT.

This clonotype was seen only a few times. The V call is TRBV19, the J call TRBJ2-5, with TRBD2 identical over 10 bases. Losses at the gene ends were 4 bases for V and 3 bases for J; bases not matched to a gene: 5. The CDR3 sequence is 15 residues long. Germline lookup yields CDR1 LNHDA and CDR2 SQIVND (reference sequence). The CDR3 nucleotides read TGTGCCAGTAGTACCCCCGGACTAGCGGAAGAGACCCAGTACTTC. Its protein product is CASSTPGLAEETQYF. The full variable domain, with the rest looked up from reference TRBV19 and TRBJ2-5, is DGGITQSPKYLFRKEGQNVTLSCEQNLNHDAMYWYRQDPGQGLRLIYYSQIVNDFQKGDIAEGYSVSREKKESFPLTVTSAQKNPTAFYLCASSTPGLAEETQYFGPGTRLLVL.